These T cell receptor beta chains were read from a single sample in a study of T cell repertoires in cytomegalovirus infection. TCRdb used MiXCR to reprocess the reads, holding one entry per CDR3 protein. The sample includes about 130,000 distinct CDR3 sequences, 32% seen only once; the top ten take about 54%. Antigens for these TCRs are unknown. The source material was CD8+ T cells from cultured PBMCs, sampled from culture after CMV antigen stimulation. The receptors shown here come from a human donor in good health (CMV status not recorded). Some clones in this sample may be carry-over from other donors' samples. CDR3s include the opening cysteine and the closing phenylalanine or tryptophan. D genes are given only for firm matches. Clone sizes are given selectively: once, few, many, or a class where the clone is expanded.

cdr3_length	v_call	d_call	clone_size	j_call	cdr3_nt	cdr3_aa
16	TRBV18	TRBD1	few	TRBJ2-5	TGTGCCAGCTCACCACAAAGAGAGACAGGGCGTGCGACCCAGTACTTC	CASSPQRETGRATQYF
15	TRBV12-3/TRBV12-4	.	.	TRBJ1-5	TGTGCCAGCAGTTTATGGGGCCTTAGCAATCAGCCCCAGCATTTT	CASSLWGLSNQPQHF
15	TRBV7-2	.	many	TRBJ1-6	TGTGCCAGCAGCCACGACGGACAGCCTGGGTCACCCCTCCACTTT	CASSHDGQPGSPLHF
15	TRBV11-2	TRBD1	many	TRBJ2-7	TGTGCCAGCAGTTTAGGACAGGGGAAGTTCTACGAGCAGTACTTC	CASSLGQGKFYEQYF
15	TRBV5-6	TRBD1	few	TRBJ1-2	TGTGCCAGCAGCTTGAGGTCAGGGGGTATCTATGGCTACACCTTC	CASSLRSGGIYGYTF
15	TRBV9	TRBD1	.	TRBJ2-3	TGTGCCAGCAGCTCCGAGGGACAGGTCTTAGATACGCAGTATTTT	CASSSEGQVLDTQYF
13	TRBV6-2/TRBV6-3	.	few	TRBJ1-1	TGTGCCAGCAGTTGGCAGGGATTGACTGAAGCTTTCTTT	CASSWQGLTEAFF
12	TRBV19	.	.	TRBJ1-1	TGTGCCAGTACATGGGGGAACACTGAAGCTTTCTTT	CASTWGNTEAFF
12	TRBV12-3/TRBV12-4	.	.	TRBJ2-5	TGTGCCAGCAGTTTTTCGGCGAGGACCCAGTACTTC	CASSFSARTQYF
15	TRBV29-1	TRBD1	.	TRBJ1-2	TGCAGCGTAGAGTCAGGGGGCGCGGGTAATTATGGCTACACCTTC	CSVESGGAGNYGYTF
14	TRBV4-1	.	few	TRBJ2-7	TGCGCCAGCAGCCAAGATAAGGGGGGCTACGAGCAGTACTTC	CASSQDKGGYEQYF
19	TRBV4-1	.	.	TRBJ1-3	TGCGCCAGCAGCCAAGATCTGATTCCTGCGGGGATGGGTGGAAACACCATATATTTT	CASSQDLIPAGMGGNTIYF
13	TRBV27	.	.	TRBJ1-5	TGTGCCAGCAGTTACGGGAGCAATCAGCCCCAGCATTTT	CASSYGSNQPQHF
16	TRBV12-3/TRBV12-4	.	few	TRBJ1-2	TGTGCCAGCAGTACCTCGTCGACACCAACTGGCTATGGCTACACCTTC	CASSTSSTPTGYGYTF
13	TRBV19	.	.	TRBJ2-1	TGTGCCACCTCGACCGACTCCTACAATGAGCAGTTCTTC	CATSTDSYNEQFF